What follows describes a single T cell receptor (beta chain). Which antigen it targets is not known. Nothing much larger sits one base from this clone, and base qualities are not available. The sample is drawn from a study of OX40 agonist ivuxolimab in advanced cancers. The study in broad terms: Ivuxolimab was an agonistic, fully human IgG2 monoclonal antibody directed against OX40 (CD134), a costimulatory receptor. Intravenous ivuxolimab was administered to patients every 2 weeks at six dose levels: 0.01, 0.1, 0.3, 1.5, 3 and 10 mg/kg. Of the approximately 54 patients in dose escalation, about 20 had hepatocellular carcinoma, about 15 had melanoma, 9 had renal cell carcinoma and 9 had head and neck cancer. In the dose-escalation cohort, 65% to 85% of patients were male, and the mean age was approximately 60 years with a range of about 20 to 79. Patients were allowed to have had prior anti-PD-1, anti-PD-L1 or anti-CTLA-4 therapy, and 40% to 45% of the dose-escalation patients had previously received checkpoint inhibitors. Three dose-escalation patients achieved partial responses, one with hepatocellular carcinoma and two with cutaneous melanoma. The purpose of peripheral TCRbeta sequencing was to test whether ivuxolimab changed TCR sequence diversity and led to clonal T-cell expansion. The monotherapy dose-escalation portion (N of about 47 patients) of the phase I ivuxolimab trial is reported in the paper.

The trial excluded patients who had a history of autoimmune disease or who were on systemic immunosuppression. Peripheral blood for TCR sequencing was collected from all dose cohorts at baseline, on cycle 4 day 1, and on cycle 7 day 1. The samples were taken from a phase I, first-in-human, multicenter, open-label dose-escalation trial of ivuxolimab. The trial enrolled adults with locally advanced or metastatic head and neck squamous cell, hepatocellular, melanoma or renal cell carcinoma. Before TCR sequencing, CD4+ T cells and CD8+ T cells were sorted from peripheral blood as separate populations. To sequence the TCRbeta CDR3 region, genomic DNA was isolated from the sorted cells. The immunoSEQ Assay was used to sequence the TCRbeta CDR3 regions. TCRdb carries this immuneACCESS record with in-frame sequences only. Its versions omit some clonotypes, under half of them owing to an unresolved V gene in the studies checked, with the rest unexplained. For this sample the table gives some 72,000 clones, of which roughly 90% were detected only once. Roughly 0.56% of the sample comes from the top ten.

Counted from cysteine to phenylalanine, this CDR3 has 14 amino acids. Here the CDR3 DNA is all that survives: 42 bases in frame from base 1. A distance of 13 bases separates the germline ends of V and J, which lose 2 bases and 4 bases respectively. Taken from the germline V gene, the CDR1 and CDR2 loops are SGHRS and YFSETQ. Points the paper makes about the study in general: At doses of 0.1 to 3.0 mg/kg, clonal expansion of both CD4+ and CD8+ T cells in blood was seen between baseline and week 6. On average, CD8+ T cells showed more expanded clones than CD4+ T cells after ivuxolimab. In the 0.1-3.0 mg/kg groups, partial responders had among the lowest normalized peripheral clonal expansion, particularly in CD8+ T cells. Low levels of normalized T-cell clonal expansion were also seen in some nonresponding patients. The antigen specificity of the peripheral T cells that underwent clonal expansion was not determined.

This clonotype was obtained from an adult with an advanced solid tumor such as melanoma, head and neck, liver or kidney cancer. Specimen: CD4+ or CD8+ T cells sorted from blood, collected in a trial of the OX40 agonist ivuxolimab. The chain joins TRBV5-1 to TRBJ2-7, with TRBD2 tentatively as D gene (6 bases match). The DNA sequence follows: TGCGCCAGCAGCTTTGGGGAGGTTGCGTACGAGCAGTACTTC. This is translated as CASSFGEVAYEQYF.